One and the same sample provided the 30 T cell receptor beta chains below, sequenced in a study of blood T cell repertoires in COVID-19. Assay used: immunoSEQ multiplex PCR; TCRdb lists only in-frame clones, some missing. In the table there are about 200,000 clones, more than 70% of which are singletons. The sequenced material came from PBMCs or T cells enriched from blood (not recorded which). The receptors were sampled from a woman aged 18-30 years who had recovered from COVID-19.

This clone has just one count. V gene TRBV7-6 combines with J gene TRBJ2-7, with D unresolved. From germline, CDR1 is SGHVS and CDR2 FNYEAQ. The CDR3 has 15 amino acids. V lost 5 bases and J 1 base, leaving 15 bases between the germline ends. The CDR3 DNA reads TGTGCCAGCAGCCCCCAAATCGGCGGATCCTACGAGCAGTACTTC. Translating gives CASSPQIGGSYEQYF.

CDR3 in amino acids: CASLAGDSYEQYF. DNA of the CDR3: TGTGCCAGCCTAGCGGGGGATTCCTACGAGCAGTACTTC. This chain links TRBV6-5 with TRBJ2-7; 10 bases match TRBD2. Losses at the gene ends were 8 bases for V and 1 base for J; bases not matched to a gene: 2. The CDR3 has 13 residues. Germline V gene lookup returns CDR1 MNHEY and CDR2 SVGAGI.

The CDR3 loop reads CAISEGGVATEAFF. In nucleotides, the CDR3 is TGTGCCATCAGTGAGGGAGGGGTTGCCACTGAAGCTTTCTTT. V and J are TRBV10-3 and TRBJ1-1, with a possible D match to TRBD1 (5 bases). V gave up 2 bases and J gave up 4 bases, with 11 bases separating them. The CDR3 runs to 14 residues. CDR1 and CDR2 from the germline V gene are ENHRY and SYGVKD.

V and J are TRBV25-1 and TRBJ2-1, with 7 positions matching TRBD1. The CDR3 sequence is 16 residues long. The germline V gene has CDR1 MGHDK and CDR2 SYGVNS. V lost 6 bases to trimming and J lost 3 bases; unmatched junction nucleotides: 11. The CDR3 loop is CASRPPGQMNYNEQFF. The CDR3 DNA reads as TGTGCCAGCAGACCTCCGGGACAGATGAACTACAATGAGCAGTTCTTC. The variable domain in full, with the rest retrieved from reference TRBV25-1 and TRBJ2-1, is EADIYQTPRYLVIGTGKKITLECSQTMGHDKMYWYQQDPGMELHLIHYSYGVNSTEKGDLSSESTVSRIRTEHFPLTLESARPSHTSQYLCASRPPGQMNYNEQFFGPGTRLTVL.

This chain joins TRBV4-1 and TRBJ1-2; D possibly corresponds to TRBD1 (5 bases). The CDR3 covers 14 residues. Trimming removed 3 bases at V and 0 bases at J, with 8 bases between. Germline CDR1 is MGHRA and CDR2 is YSYEKL. The CDR3 coding sequence is TGCGCCAGCAGCCAGGCGACAGCTAACTATGGCTACACCTTC. Translation gives CASSQATANYGYTF.

J is TRBJ1-4 and V is TRBV27; 7 bases fit TRBD1. V lost 2 bases and J lost 12; bases outside the gene matches: 6. Germline V lookup: CDR1 MNHEY, CDR2 SMNVEV (reference sequence). This CDR3 has 13 amino acids. The DNA of the CDR3 is TGTGCCAGCAGTTTAAAACAGGGGAAGGAACTGTTTTTT. Its translation is CASSLKQGKELFF.

The V gene is TRBV19, the J gene TRBJ2-7, with 13 positions matching TRBD2. In germline, CDR1 is LNHDA, CDR2 SQIVND (reference sequence). This CDR3 is 16 amino acids long. J was trimmed by 4 bases and V by 2 bases; bases with no gene match: 5. CDR3 residues: CASSISSGLAGYEQYF. For the CDR3, the DNA is TGTGCCAGTAGTATAAGCTCGGGACTAGCGGGATACGAGCAGTACTTC.

The rearrangement uses TRBV5-1 and TRBJ1-5; 7 bases fit TRBD1. Germline CDR1 is SGHRS and CDR2 is YFSETQ. The CDR3 is made up of 16 amino acids. Losses at the gene ends were 0 bases for V and 3 bases for J; bases not matched to a gene: 6. As DNA, the CDR3 is TGCGCCAGCAGCTTGGGGAGCAGGGGGGACAATCAGCCCCAGCATTTT. This sequence encodes CASSLGSRGDNQPQHF. The complete variable domain, with remaining parts taken from reference TRBV5-1 and TRBJ1-5, reads KAGVTQTPRYLIKTRGQQVTLSCSPISGHRSVSWYQQTPGQGLQFLFEYFSETQRNKGNFPGRFSGRQFSNSRSEMNVSTLELGDSALYLCASSLGSRGDNQPQHFGDGTRLSIL.

J is TRBJ1-1 and V is TRBV2, with a possible D match to TRBD1 (6 bases). CDR3 length: 13 amino acids. V lost 4 bases and J 5 bases, leaving 11 bases between the germline ends. Germline values: CDR1 SNHLY, CDR2 FYNNEI. CDR3 nucleotide sequence: TGTGCCAGCAGTGTAGAAGACAGGACTGAAGCTTTCTTT. Protein sequence: CASSVEDRTEAFF.

This chain connects TRBV18 to TRBJ1-3; the D is unclear. The germline CDR1 and CDR2 sequences are KGHSH and LQKENI. CDR3 length: 15 amino acids. The V end lost 3 bases, the J end lost 1 base, and 10 bases lay between the germline ends. CDR3 region: CASSPDAASGNTIYF. The DNA for the CDR3 is TGTGCCAGCTCACCCGACGCGGCGTCTGGAAACACCATATATTTT.

The V call is TRBV27, the J call TRBJ1-2; weak D call: TRBD1 (5 bases). CDR1 MNHEY and CDR2 SMNVEV come from the germline V gene (reference sequence). Trimming shortened V by 2 bases and J by 7 bases, and 11 bases separated the two germline ends. The CDR3 has 13 amino acids. The CDR3 bases are TGTGCCAGCAGTTTAGGGGGACTAGGTGGCTACACCTTC. Its translation is CASSLGGLGGYTF.

The table lists this clone with a count of one. V usage is TRBV6-2 or TRBV6-3 and J usage is TRBJ1-6; 10 bases fit TRBD1. CDR1 and CDR2 (germline): MNHEY, SVGEGT. V trimming: 5 bases; J trimming: 7 bases; junction bases outside the gene matches: 2. The CDR3 contains 14 residues. CDR3 residues: CASSADRGNSPLHF. The CDR3 DNA sequence: TGTGCCAGCAGTGCGGACAGGGGGAATTCACCCCTCCACTTT.

The chain is built from TRBV2 and TRBJ2-2, with 8 bases identical to TRBD1. J gave up 5 bases and V 7 bases, and 9 bases lay outside the gene matches. Germline CDR1 reads SNHLY; CDR2 reads FYNNEI. This CDR3 region has 15 residues. DNA for the CDR3: TGTGCCAGCATGCTAAAGGACAGGGAAACCGGGGAGCTGTTTTTT. It is translated as CASMLKDRETGELFF.

The chain links TRBV6-1 to TRBJ2-7; 9 nucleotides agree with TRBD2. CDR3 length: 14 amino acids. CDR1 MNHNS and CDR2 SASEGT come from the germline V gene. The V segment lost 3 bases and the J segment 5 bases; nucleotides outside the gene matches: 5. The CDR3 is CASSDRLAGHEQYF. CDR3 in DNA: TGTGCCAGCAGTGACAGGCTAGCGGGGCACGAGCAGTACTTC.

The V gene is TRBV3-1 (or the pseudogene TRBV3-2), the J gene TRBJ1-2; D unclear. There are 15 residues in the CDR3. Per germline, CDR1 LGHDT and CDR2 YNNKEL (reference sequence). The germline V and J ends were trimmed by 2 bases and 5 bases, with 15 bases remaining between them. As DNA, the CDR3 is TGTGCCAGCAGCCAACAATCTAGTGCAAGGTATGGCTACACCTTC. It yields the protein CASSQQSSARYGYTF.

This chain joins TRBV6-5 and TRBJ1-3, with 7 bases aligning to TRBD1. The CDR3 consists of 16 residues. The V and J ends lost 1 base and 0 bases, in that order; junction bases with no gene match: 3. Germline CDR1 is MNHEY and CDR2 is SVGAGI. The CDR3 bases are TGTGCCAGCAGTTACTTACCAGGGGGCTCTGGAAACACCATATATTTT. It encodes CASSYLPGGSGNTIYF.

This sequence joins TRBV14 and TRBJ2-1, with D possibly matching TRBD2 (6 bases). This CDR3 has 16 amino acids. Germline V CDR1 and CDR2: SGHDN, FVKESK. V dropped 4 bases and J dropped 4 bases, with 17 bases sitting between them. The CDR3 DNA reads as TGTGCCAGCAGCCCCCCTGGAGGGCGAAAATACAATGAGCAGTTCTTC. Encoded protein: CASSPPGGRKYNEQFF.

The V call is TRBV29-1, the J call TRBJ1-6; D unresolved. Per the germline V gene, CDR1 is SQVTM and CDR2 is ANQGSEA. There are 14 residues in the CDR3. The V end lost 7 bases, the J end lost 7 bases, and 17 bases lay between the germline ends. CDR3 amino acids: CSAKLEAGNSPLHF. The DNA of the CDR3 is TGCAGCGCCAAACTGGAGGCCGGGAATTCACCCCTCCACTTT.

The chain joins TRBV10-3 to TRBJ1-1; D call uncertain. This CDR3 contains 13 residues. Trimming shortened V by 11 bases and J by 3 bases, and 16 bases separated the two germline ends. Germline V gene lookup returns CDR1 ENHRY and CDR2 SYGVKD. The CDR3 here is CASSRSADTEAFF. The CDR3 coding sequence is TGTGCCTCATCCCGGAGCGCGGACACTGAAGCTTTCTTT.

This chain uses TRBV2 with TRBJ2-3; 10 bases match TRBD2. V lost 3 bases and J lost 1; bases outside the gene matches: 4. Germline V lookup: CDR1 SNHLY, CDR2 FYNNEI. The CDR3 totals 16 residues. The chain's CDR3 is CASSELSGGGTDTQYF. The CDR3 bases are TGTGCCAGCAGTGAGTTAAGCGGGGGGGGCACAGATACGCAGTATTTT. The entire variable domain, with the rest obtained from reference TRBV2 and TRBJ2-3, is as follows: EPEVTQTPSHQVTQMGQEVILRCVPISNHLYFYWYRQILGQKVEFLVSFYNNEISEKSEIFDDQFSVERPDGSNFTLKIRSTKLEDSAMYFCASSELSGGGTDTQYFGPGTRLTVL.

The chain is built from TRBV19 and TRBJ2-4, with 11 nucleotides matching TRBD1. The CDR3 extends over 13 amino acids. The germline CDR1 and CDR2 sequences are LNHDA and SQIVND (reference sequence). J lost 7 bases, V lost 4 bases, and 0 bases had no gene match. The CDR3 region is CASSRDRGNIQYF. In DNA, the CDR3 is TGTGCCAGTAGTAGGGACAGGGGGAACATTCAGTACTTC.

The chain has TRBV28 and TRBJ1-2; 8 bases line up with TRBD1. J was trimmed by 1 base and V by 5 bases; bases with no gene match: 12. CDR3 length equals 17 residues. In germline, CDR1 is MDHEN, CDR2 SYDVKM. The CDR3 is CASSPGGTGGVNYGYTF. Written as DNA, the CDR3 is TGTGCCAGCAGTCCCGGGGGGACAGGAGGGGTTAACTATGGCTACACCTTC.

This chain uses TRBV28 with TRBJ2-7; a possible D gene is TRBD1 (6 bases). CDR3 size: 14 residues. Per germline, CDR1 MDHEN and CDR2 SYDVKM. V lost 5 bases and J lost 5, with 16 bases in between. CDR3 region: CASSRPTGTHEQYF. The DNA of the CDR3 is TGTGCCAGCAGTCGCCCTACAGGGACCCACGAGCAGTACTTC.

The chain joins TRBV7-9 to TRBJ2-1; TRBD2 agrees at 8 bases. Looked up from germline, CDR1 is SEHNR and CDR2 is FQNEAQ (reference sequence). The junction had 8 bases not matched to a gene; V was cut back by 8 bases and J by 5 bases. This CDR3 is 14 amino acids long. The CDR3 DNA is TGTGCCAGCGATGGCGGGGGGTTAGACAATGAGCAGTTCTTC. Amino acids: CASDGGGLDNEQFF.

The chain couples TRBV7-6 to TRBJ1-4, with D hard to call. Germline values: CDR1 SGHVS, CDR2 FNYEAQ. The V end was cut by 3 bases, the J end by 8 bases, with 13 bases between. CDR3 length: 14 amino acids. The CDR3 region has the DNA TGTGCCAGCAGCTTGACCGGGGAGGGAGAAAAACTGTTTTTT. Translated, it gives CASSLTGEGEKLFF.

This chain uses TRBV6-5 with TRBJ1-1; D is uncertain. The CDR3 loop spans 14 amino acids. V lost 5 bases and J lost 0, with 10 bases in between. Looked up from germline, CDR1 is MNHEY and CDR2 is SVGAGI. CDR3 sequence: CASSTQSLNTEAFF. CDR3 nucleotide sequence: TGTGCCAGCAGTACACAGTCATTGAACACTGAAGCTTTCTTT.

The rearrangement joins TRBV27 to TRBJ2-7, with 10 positions matching TRBD2. CDR1 and CDR2 (germline): MNHEY, SMNVEV (reference sequence). The ends lost 3 bases at V and 3 bases at J; junction bases unmatched: 5. The CDR3 is 15 residues long. Here the CDR3 DNA reads TGTGCCAGCAGTTTCGCTAGCGGGGGACTCTACGAGCAGTACTTC. This codes for CASSFASGGLYEQYF.

The rearrangement uses TRBV9 and TRBJ1-6; the D gene is possibly TRBD1 (5 bases). Germline V gene sequence: CDR1 SGDLS, CDR2 YYNGEE. V lost 4 bases and J 5 bases, leaving 13 bases between the germline ends. CDR3 length equals 15 residues. CDR3 sequence reads: CASSPQGTDNSPLHF. The DNA of the CDR3 is TGTGCCAGCAGCCCCCAGGGAACTGATAATTCACCCCTCCACTTT.

In its sample, this clone was seen once. The gene calls are TRBV28 and TRBJ2-7; D is undetermined. Germline CDR1 reads MDHEN; CDR2 reads SYDVKM. This CDR3 is 11 amino acids long. Trimming left V 8 bases short and J 0 bases short, with 5 bases between. CDR3 nucleotides: TGTGCCAGCGGCCTCTCCTACGAGCAGTACTTC. Its translation is CASGLSYEQYF.

V usage is TRBV7-8 and J usage is TRBJ2-7, with TRBD1 as a possible D gene (6 bases). The CDR3 contains 16 residues. The germline V and J ends were trimmed by 5 bases and 0 bases, with 17 bases remaining between them. Germline V CDR1 and CDR2: SGHVS, FQNEAQ. The CDR3 sequence: CASSPRTVSSSYEQYF. CDR3 sequence (DNA): TGTGCCAGCAGCCCCCGGACAGTCAGCAGCTCCTACGAGCAGTACTTC.